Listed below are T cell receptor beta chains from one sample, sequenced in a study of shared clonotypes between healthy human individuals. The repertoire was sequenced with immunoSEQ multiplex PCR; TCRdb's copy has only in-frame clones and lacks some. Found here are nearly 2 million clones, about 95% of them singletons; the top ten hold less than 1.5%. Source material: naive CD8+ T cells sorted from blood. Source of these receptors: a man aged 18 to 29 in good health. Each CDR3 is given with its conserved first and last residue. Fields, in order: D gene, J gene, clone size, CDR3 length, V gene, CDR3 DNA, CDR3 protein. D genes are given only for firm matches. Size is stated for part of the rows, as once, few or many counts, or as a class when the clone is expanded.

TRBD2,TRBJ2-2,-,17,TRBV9,TGTGCCAGCAGCGGGGGTACAGCGGGAGGGAACACCGGGGAGCTGTTTTTT,CASSGGTAGGNTGELFF
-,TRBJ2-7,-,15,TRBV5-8,TGTGCCAGCAGCTTGAGCTGGGGTGGCTCCTACGAGCAGTACTTC,CASSLSWGGSYEQYF
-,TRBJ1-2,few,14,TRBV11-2,TGTGCCAGCAGCTTAGGGGGCGGCCCTCTCGGCTACACCTTC,CASSLGGGPLGYTF
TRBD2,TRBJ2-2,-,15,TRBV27,TGTGCCAGCAGTCATGAGCGGGATCCGACCGGGGAGCTGTTTTTT,CASSHERDPTGELFF
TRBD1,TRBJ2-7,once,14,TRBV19,TGTGCCAGTAGCGCAGGACAGGGGATCTACGAGCAGTACTTC,CASSAGQGIYEQYF
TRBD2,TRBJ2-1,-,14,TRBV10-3,TGTGCCATCAGGACTAGCGAGGATTACAATGAGCAGTTCTTC,CAIRTSEDYNEQFF
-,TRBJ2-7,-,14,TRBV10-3,TGTGCCATCAGTGATCCCGGGGCGGTGATTGAGCAGTACTTC,CAISDPGAVIEQYF
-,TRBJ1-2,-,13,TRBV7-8,TGTGCCAGCAGCTTAGAGAGGCCTAATGGCTACACCTTC,CASSLERPNGYTF
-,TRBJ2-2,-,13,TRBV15,TGTGCCACCAGTCTTCTGGGGGACGGGGAGCTGTTTTTT,CATSLLGDGELFF
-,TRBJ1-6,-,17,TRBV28,TGTGCCAGCAGCCTAGTTGAGGGAATCTCCTATAATTCACCCCTCCACTTT,CASSLVEGISYNSPLHF
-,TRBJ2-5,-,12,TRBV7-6,TGTGCCAGCAGCCAACTAGGGGAGACCCAGTACTTC,CASSQLGETQYF
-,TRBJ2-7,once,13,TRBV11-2,TGTGCCAGCAGCTTAGTTGGGGCATACGAGCAGTACTTC,CASSLVGAYEQYF
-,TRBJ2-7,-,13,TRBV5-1,TGCGCCAGCAGCTTGGTAGACGGCTACGAGCAGTACTTC,CASSLVDGYEQYF
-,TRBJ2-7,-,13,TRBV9,TGTGCCAGCAGCGGGGGGAGCCGCGGGGAGCAGTACTTC,CASSGGSRGEQYF
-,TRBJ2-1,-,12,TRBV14,TGTGCCAGCAGCCCGAGTATTGGGGAGCAGTTCTTC,CASSPSIGEQFF
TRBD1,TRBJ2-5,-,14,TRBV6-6,TGTGCCAGCAGTTACACAGGGGGCGCAGAGACCCAGTACTTC,CASSYTGGAETQYF